A selection of T cell receptor beta chains follows, all from one sample in a study of blood T cell repertoires in COVID-19. Sequenced by immunoSEQ multiplex PCR; TCRdb stores in-frame clones only, minus some. The sample has just under 150,000 clones, around nine tenths seen once; the top ten hold 8% to 9%. What was sequenced was peripheral blood. Receptor source: a woman aged 45 to 65 with active or convalescent COVID-19. The CDR3 runs from the conserved cysteine through the conserved F or W. The D gene is left open where the match is weak. A clone size is listed for some rows: how often the clone was seen (once, few, many), or a class if it is expanded.

>-|TRBV6-2/TRBV6-3|TRBJ1-1|-
CASSYSLSLGYTEAFF
TGTGCCAGCAGTTATTCCTTGTCTCTGGGCTACACTGAAGCTTTCTTT
>-|TRBV30|TRBJ1-1|TRBD1
CAWRAGQTARGAFF
TGTGCCTGGAGGGCGGGACAGACCGCCCGAGGAGCTTTCTTT
>-|TRBV29-1|TRBJ2-1|TRBD2
CSVVGGGSYNEQFF
TGCAGCGTTGTGGGCGGGGGGTCCTACAATGAGCAGTTCTTC
>once|TRBV4-3|TRBJ2-1|-
CASSQDRGGGNEQFF
TGCGCCAGCAGCCAAGATCGGGGAGGGGGCAATGAGCAGTTCTTC
>-|TRBV11-2|TRBJ2-5|TRBD2
CASSPQLAGAEETQYF
TGTGCCAGCAGCCCACAACTAGCGGGGGCAGAAGAGACCCAGTACTTC
>-|TRBV15|TRBJ1-3|-
CATSRDKGNTIYF
TGTGCCACCAGCAGAGACAAAGGAAACACCATATATTTT
>-|TRBV6-5|TRBJ1-3|TRBD1
CASSLTGSGNTIYF
TGTGCCAGCAGTCTGACAGGGTCTGGAAACACCATATATTTT
>few|TRBV2|TRBJ1-6|TRBD1
CATKMTGDNSPLHF
TGTGCCACCAAAATGACAGGGGATAATTCACCCCTCCACTTT
>-|TRBV11-2|TRBJ1-6|-
CASSFWGRTDSPLHF
TGTGCCAGCAGCTTTTGGGGCAGGACAGATTCACCCCTCCACTTT
>-|TRBV7-5|TRBJ1-5|-
CARSQQGPYSNQPQHF
TGTGCCAGAAGCCAACAGGGGCCATATAGCAATCAGCCCCAGCATTTT
>-|TRBV3-1/TRBV3-2|TRBJ1-3|-
CASSQGRYYSGNTIYF
TGTGCCAGCAGCCAAGGAAGATACTACTCTGGAAACACCATATATTTT
>-|TRBV19|TRBJ1-2|-
CASSPYQQGRYYGYTF
TGTGCCAGTAGTCCTTATCAACAGGGACGGTACTATGGCTACACCTTC
>-|TRBV7-2|TRBJ1-2|TRBD1
CASSSPGQSGNYGYTF
TGTGCCAGCAGCTCCCCGGGACAGAGCGGCAACTATGGCTACACCTTC
>-|TRBV15|TRBJ2-1|TRBD1
CATSGGTGGTFEQFF
TGTGCCACCAGCGGTGGGACAGGGGGCACGTTTGAGCAGTTCTTC
>-|TRBV7-8|TRBJ1-2|-
CASSLGGGIMDYGYTF
TGTGCCAGCAGCTTAGGGGGAGGGATTATGGACTATGGCTACACCTTC
>-|TRBV29-1|TRBJ2-3|TRBD1
CSSSTGTGGTDTQYF
TGCAGCTCTAGTACCGGGACAGGGGGAACAGATACGCAGTATTTT
>-|TRBV6-2/TRBV6-3|TRBJ1-1|-
CASSRTANTEAFF
TGTGCCAGCAGCCGGACAGCCAACACTGAAGCTTTCTTT
>-|TRBV7-9|TRBJ2-2|TRBD1
CASSLGDRGTGELFF
TGTGCCAGCAGCTTAGGGGACAGGGGGACCGGGGAGCTGTTTTTT
>-|TRBV28|TRBJ1-5|-
CASSPNRWLGNQPQHF
TGTGCCAGCAGTCCCAACAGGTGGTTGGGCAATCAGCCCCAGCATTTT
>-|TRBV6-2/TRBV6-3|TRBJ2-3|TRBD2
CASSYLSGGADTQYF
TGTGCCAGCAGTTACCTCAGCGGGGGGGCGGATACGCAGTATTTT
>-|TRBV19|TRBJ1-6|-
CASSVQGNPNSPLHF
TGTGCCAGTAGTGTGCAGGGAAACCCAAATTCACCCCTCCACTTT
>-|TRBV5-1|TRBJ1-2|-
CASSGVTDSDYGYTF
TGCGCCAGCAGCGGGGTGACGGACAGTGACTATGGCTACACCTTC
>-|TRBV7-2|TRBJ1-2|-
CASSLEPVNYGYTF
TGTGCCAGCAGCTTAGAACCGGTTAACTATGGCTACACCTTC
>once|TRBV25-1|TRBJ1-2|-
CASSAGGGYGYTF
TGTGCCAGCAGTGCGGGGGGCGGGTATGGCTACACCTTC
>few|TRBV7-9|TRBJ2-4|-
CASSNSGQGTKNIQYF
TGTGCCAGCAGCAATAGCGGTCAGGGAACCAAAAACATTCAGTACTTC
>-|TRBV30|TRBJ1-2|-
CAWRGGRDYGYTF
TGTGCCTGGAGGGGAGGTCGAGACTATGGCTACACCTTC
>-|TRBV15|TRBJ1-4|-
CATSTEGGDNEKLFF
TGTGCCACCAGCACCGAGGGGGGGGATAATGAAAAACTGTTTTTT
>-|TRBV5-8|TRBJ1-3|TRBD1
CAGSRDRVGNTIYF
TGTGCCGGCAGCCGTGACAGGGTTGGAAACACCATATATTTT
>-|TRBV28|TRBJ2-7|TRBD2
CASSLTRLAGVNSNPRDEQYF
TGTGCCAGCAGTTTAACCCGACTAGCGGGAGTGAACTCGAACCCCAGAGACGAGCAGTACTTC
>-|TRBV27|TRBJ2-7|TRBD2
CASSLTGTSGYEQYF
TGTGCCAGCAGTTTAACCGGGACTAGCGGGTACGAGCAGTACTTC
>-|TRBV5-1|TRBJ1-2|-
CASSHGTVVSNYGYTF
TGCGCCAGCAGCCATGGAACAGTGGTAAGCAACTATGGCTACACCTTC
>-|TRBV7-8|TRBJ1-2|TRBD1
CASSLNPSGTGGTNYGYTF
TGTGCCAGCAGCCTTAACCCCTCCGGGACAGGGGGCACTAACTATGGCTACACCTTC
>-|TRBV29-1|TRBJ1-3|TRBD1
CSVARDSSSGNTIYF
TGCAGCGTTGCACGGGACAGCTCCTCTGGAAACACCATATATTTT
>-|TRBV27|TRBJ2-3|TRBD2
CASSFKETSGGYTDTQYF
TGTGCCAGCAGTTTCAAAGAGACTAGCGGGGGGTACACAGATACGCAGTATTTT
>-|TRBV11-3|TRBJ2-1|TRBD1
CASRGQGEEQFF
TGTGCCAGCAGGGGACAGGGAGAAGAGCAGTTCTTC
>-|TRBV29-1|TRBJ1-2|TRBD1
CSVEDEQGDRGYYGYTF
TGCAGCGTTGAAGATGAGCAGGGGGACCGAGGATACTATGGCTACACCTTC
>-|TRBV29-1|TRBJ2-7|-
CSVSGTYEQYF
TGCAGCGTTTCAGGTACCTACGAGCAGTACTTC
>-|TRBV5-1|TRBJ1-4|-
CASSLEPDAKLFF
TGCGCCAGCAGCTTGGAACCAGATGCTAAACTGTTTTTT
>-|TRBV7-9|TRBJ1-4|TRBD1
CASSSGQGMEKLFF
TGTGCCAGCAGCTCGGGACAGGGTATGGAAAAACTGTTTTTT
>-|TRBV11-2|TRBJ2-5|-
CASSLVGRGRETQYF
TGTGCCAGCAGCTTAGTGGGCAGGGGGAGGGAGACCCAGTACTTC
>-|TRBV9|TRBJ2-5|-
CASSRSSRVGETQYF
TGTGCCAGCAGCCGCTCGTCCAGGGTAGGGGAGACCCAGTACTTC
>-|TRBV19|TRBJ1-1|-
CASSWDILNTEAFF
TGTGCCAGTAGTTGGGACATTCTAAACACTGAAGCTTTCTTT
>-|TRBV28|TRBJ2-2|-
CASSLRGELFF
TGTGCCAGCAGTTTACGCGGGGAGCTGTTTTTT
>-|TRBV7-9|TRBJ2-1|TRBD2
CAGLKGLAGNNEQFF
TGTGCCGGACTAAAAGGACTAGCGGGTAACAATGAGCAGTTCTTC
>-|TRBV28|TRBJ2-2|-
CASFEFQTGELFF
TGTGCCAGCTTCGAATTCCAGACCGGGGAGCTGTTTTTT
>-|TRBV7-9|TRBJ2-5|TRBD2
CASSLALLAGARQETQYF
TGTGCCAGCAGCTTAGCGCTCCTAGCGGGGGCGCGCCAAGAGACCCAGTACTTC
>-|TRBV11-2|TRBJ1-3|TRBD1
CASSLGVQGAFSGNTIYF
TGTGCCAGCAGCTTAGGTGTGCAGGGGGCCTTCTCTGGAAACACCATATATTTT
>-|TRBV28|TRBJ1-3|TRBD1
CASHGQGARVGSGNTIYF
TGTGCCAGCCACGGACAGGGGGCGAGGGTAGGCTCTGGAAACACCATATATTTT
>-|TRBV10-3|TRBJ1-1|TRBD1
CAIRAGTGVGTEAFF
TGTGCCATAAGGGCCGGGACAGGGGTGGGCACTGAAGCTTTCTTT
>-|TRBV27|TRBJ2-1|TRBD2
CASSSVAGAYNEQFF
TGTGCCAGCAGTTCGGTAGCGGGAGCGTACAATGAGCAGTTCTTC
>-|TRBV10-3|TRBJ2-7|-
CAISDVGSYEQYF
TGTGCCATCAGTGACGTCGGGTCCTACGAGCAGTACTTC
>few|TRBV29-1|TRBJ2-7|-
CSVGRGNYEQYF
TGCAGCGTGGGTCGGGGAAACTACGAGCAGTACTTC
>-|TRBV5-1|TRBJ1-2|TRBD1
CASSLGQGPNYGYTF
TGCGCCAGCAGCTTGGGACAGGGCCCTAACTATGGCTACACCTTC